This TCR beta chain was profiled in a study of cytomegalovirus exposure and HLA in healthy donors. Whole-study context: Genotyping of 398 donors showed that over 80% belonged to the Caucasian-associated ancestry cluster. General study findings and limits: A few of the chains that were CMV-associated were confirmed in vitro to be specific for CMV antigens. The study dropped some indistinguishable V segments, TRBV6-2 and TRBV6-3 among them.

This clone has more than one count but fewer than ten. The antigen is undetermined. It was with 60 Vbeta and 13 Jbeta primers that the PCR ran. Profiled with immunoSEQ multiplex PCR; TCRdb holds only in-frame clones, not every one. The sample contains approximately 90,000 clones, 60% to 80% of which appear only once. V lost 1 base to trimming and J lost 5 bases, with 6 bases between them. Germline assignment: CDR1 KGHSH and CDR2 LQKENI. This CDR3 has 13 residues. The clonotype comes from a man aged 35-49 years in good health and CMV-seronegative. The rearrangement joins TRBV18 to TRBJ2-1; D remains ambiguous. Sequencing used PBMCs. The CDR3 reads CASSPQRDNEQFF. CDR3 DNA sequence: TGTGCCAGCTCACCACAACGGGACAATGAGCAGTTCTTC.